Listed below are T cell receptor beta chains from one sample, sequenced in a study of cytomegalovirus exposure and HLA in healthy donors. TCRdb keeps only in-frame clones here, not all; method: immunoSEQ multiplex PCR. In the table there are 100,000 to 120,000 clones, approximately 80% of which are singletons. Material: PBMCs. The receptor set was obtained from a woman aged 55 to 70 in good health and CMV-seropositive. Each CDR3 is given with its conserved first and last residue.

j_gene: TRBJ1-1
v_gene: TRBV9
CDR3aa: CASSVGKEMNTEAFF

j_gene: TRBJ2-1
v_gene: TRBV7-3
CDR3aa: CASSLTGAGGGLMERNEQFF

j_gene: TRBJ2-1
v_gene: TRBV9
CDR3aa: CASSVLSGSSYNEQFF

j_gene: TRBJ1-3
v_gene: TRBV7-9
CDR3aa: CASSSGQVLGNTIYF

j_gene: TRBJ1-1
v_gene: TRBV5-4
CDR3aa: CASSLFRVNTEAFF

j_gene: TRBJ2-5
v_gene: TRBV2
CDR3aa: CASSLMPLTVRQETQYF

j_gene: TRBJ2-1
v_gene: TRBV4-2
CDR3aa: CASSQDTSGRALNEQFF

j_gene: TRBJ2-3
v_gene: TRBV5-1
CDR3aa: CASSSGLAGVADTQYF

j_gene: TRBJ2-1
v_gene: TRBV7-3
CDR3aa: CASSSQGQGSYNEQFF

j_gene: TRBJ1-1
v_gene: TRBV7-3
CDR3aa: CASRRQGDTEAFF

j_gene: TRBJ1-2
v_gene: TRBV28
CDR3aa: CASSLGQGRIYGYTF

j_gene: TRBJ2-7
v_gene: TRBV6-1
CDR3aa: CASSVVQYEQYF

j_gene: TRBJ2-5
v_gene: TRBV6-5
CDR3aa: CASSYSTGEKQETQYF

j_gene: TRBJ1-5
v_gene: TRBV30
CDR3aa: CAWGGDDSNQPQHF

j_gene: TRBJ2-7
v_gene: TRBV28
CDR3aa: CASSSPGASYEQYF

j_gene: TRBJ1-2
v_gene: TRBV7-3
CDR3aa: CASSLGEAYGYTF

j_gene: TRBJ2-2
v_gene: TRBV7-3
CDR3aa: CASSSDQGQPNTGELFF

j_gene: TRBJ1-2
v_gene: TRBV19
CDR3aa: CASSPSGLNYGYTF

j_gene: TRBJ2-2
v_gene: TRBV9
CDR3aa: CASSPEPSGELFF

j_gene: TRBJ2-5
v_gene: TRBV7-2
CDR3aa: CASSPGWGETQYF

j_gene: TRBJ2-2
v_gene: TRBV18
CDR3aa: CASSPPYSETGELFF

j_gene: TRBJ2-7
v_gene: TRBV2
CDR3aa: CASNPITGYEQYF

j_gene: TRBJ2-1
v_gene: TRBV10-3
CDR3aa: CAISVGQGASNEQFF

j_gene: TRBJ1-1
v_gene: TRBV13
CDR3aa: CASVSRLHTEAFF

j_gene: TRBJ2-3
v_gene: TRBV5-4
CDR3aa: CASSRGSSGSSDTQYF

j_gene: TRBJ2-5
v_gene: TRBV7-3
CDR3aa: CASSLGTSGSYAPQETQYF

j_gene: TRBJ2-2
v_gene: TRBV28
CDR3aa: CASTRDLLNTGELFF

j_gene: TRBJ1-2
v_gene: TRBV18
CDR3aa: CASSPIVQINYGYTF

j_gene: TRBJ2-3
v_gene: TRBV4-2
CDR3aa: CASSQETTDTQYF

j_gene: -
v_gene: TRBV2
CDR3aa: CASSTIPGQASYEQYF

j_gene: TRBJ2-1
v_gene: TRBV27
CDR3aa: CASSPLAGGPGEQFF

j_gene: TRBJ1-2
v_gene: TRBV6-1
CDR3aa: CASSEARQLYGYTF

j_gene: TRBJ1-6
v_gene: TRBV27
CDR3aa: CASSPYRQGVDSYNSPLHF

j_gene: TRBJ2-1
v_gene: TRBV5-6
CDR3aa: CASSLSPGGGNEQFF

j_gene: TRBJ2-7
v_gene: TRBV5-4
CDR3aa: CASSPWTAGHSYEQYF

j_gene: TRBJ1-2
v_gene: TRBV12-5
CDR3aa: CASGSGGLNYGYTF

j_gene: TRBJ2-1
v_gene: TRBV5-1
CDR3aa: CASSLLAGDFYNEQFF

j_gene: TRBJ2-7
v_gene: TRBV28
CDR3aa: CASRIAGGSSYEQYF

j_gene: TRBJ2-1
v_gene: TRBV7-3
CDR3aa: CASSPKTGSSYNEQFF

j_gene: TRBJ2-3
v_gene: TRBV11-2
CDR3aa: CASSLAFRGVGRGTQYF

j_gene: TRBJ1-1
v_gene: TRBV29-1
CDR3aa: CSVGAGVLNTEAFF

j_gene: TRBJ2-2
v_gene: TRBV30
CDR3aa: CAWREGVAGELFF

j_gene: TRBJ1-2
v_gene: TRBV7-6
CDR3aa: CASSLGTASTGYGYTF

j_gene: TRBJ2-7
v_gene: TRBV28
CDR3aa: CASSFLDRSSYEQYF

j_gene: TRBJ1-5
v_gene: TRBV19
CDR3aa: CASSIGRDSNQPQHF

j_gene: TRBJ2-2
v_gene: TRBV19
CDR3aa: CASSYQGGWNTGELFF

j_gene: TRBJ1-2
v_gene: TRBV5-5
CDR3aa: CASSLESGFHSGYGYTF

j_gene: TRBJ2-1
v_gene: TRBV19
CDR3aa: CASSPGLAGLQRTWEQFF